This entry lists 18 T cell receptor beta chains sequenced from one sample in a study of patients and donors after allogeneic stem cell transplantation. TCRdb itself ran the RT-PCR reads through MiXCR, one entry per CDR3 protein. The sample lists 920,000 or so distinct CDR3 sequences, roughly 18% occurring once. The material sequenced was blood, either unsorted or a sorted T cell fraction (not recorded which). The receptors come from a human donor who was either an allogeneic HSCT recipient or a stem cell or donor lymphocyte infusion donor (not recorded which). It is not recorded whose cells these are; they may come from a transplant donor.

This clonotype showed up just a few times. The chain couples TRBV12-3 or TRBV12-4 to TRBJ2-7, with TRBD2 matching 8 bases. V lost 4 bases to trimming and J lost 0 bases; unmatched junction nucleotides: 2. The CDR3 sequence is 14 residues long. CDR3 protein: CASSSLADSYEQYF. The CDR3 DNA is TGTGCCAGCAGTTCACTAGCGGACTCCTACGAGCAGTACTTC.

This chain links TRBV12-5 with TRBJ1-1; D is undetermined. Germline values: CDR1 LGHNT, CDR2 FRNRAP. This CDR3 spans 15 amino acids. V was shortened by 2 bases and J by 1 base, with 11 bases between the two germline ends. The CDR3 sequence: CASGLYGLGNTEAFF. CDR3 sequence (DNA): TGTGCTAGTGGTTTGTACGGGCTCGGGAACACTGAAGCTTTCTTT.

This clonotype showed up many times. The CDR3 is CASSDGAAYNEQFF. CDR3 nucleotide sequence: TGTGCCAGCAGTGACGGGGCGGCCTACAATGAGCAGTTCTTC. The chain is built from TRBV2 and TRBJ2-1; either TRBD1 or TRBD2 may fit D (5 bases each). The CDR3 consists of 14 residues. Trimming removed 3 bases from V and 2 bases from J, with 8 bases in between. Germline V CDR1 and CDR2: SNHLY, FYNNEI.

The table lists this clonotype with a few counts. This rearrangement joins TRBV12-3 or TRBV12-4 to TRBJ1-6; TRBD1 agrees at 8 bases. There are 15 residues in the CDR3. The trim removed 6 bases at V and 7 bases at J, leaving 8 bases unmatched. CDR3 region: CASRPPGQGNSPLHF. The CDR3 coding sequence is TGTGCCAGCAGACCTCCAGGACAGGGAAATTCACCCCTCCACTTT.

This clonotype appeared a few times. The gene calls are TRBV25-1 and TRBJ1-2; D unresolved. CDR1 and CDR2 from the germline V gene are MGHDK and SYGVNS. The CDR3 is 15 residues long. Trimming left V 6 bases short and J 4 bases short, with 18 bases between. The DNA for the CDR3 is TGTGCCAGCAGCTCCACTCGATGGCAGGCCTATGGCTACACCTTC. It is translated as CASSSTRWQAYGYTF.

The chain is built from TRBV20-1 and TRBJ1-4; tentative D call: TRBD1 (5 bases). There are 14 residues in the CDR3. From germline, CDR1 is DFQATT and CDR2 SNEGSKA (reference sequence). V was trimmed by 4 bases and J by 10 bases, leaving 19 bases between them. Here the CDR3 reads CSANNPSPGGKLFF. The CDR3 nucleotides are TGCAGTGCTAACAACCCCTCCCCGGGGGGAAAACTGTTTTTT.

In the case of this clonotype: Compared with germline, one end of the junction differs, possibly owing to a read error. This sequence joins TRBV3-1 and TRBJ2-1; D remains unclear. The CDR3 is 14 residues long. CDR1 and CDR2 from the germline V gene are LGHDT and YNNKEL (reference sequence). Here the CDR3 reads CASSQDLSYHEQFF. CDR3 sequence (DNA): TGTGCCAGCAGCCAAGACCTTAGCTACCATGAGCAGTTCTTC.

The V call is TRBV4-1, the J call TRBJ1-2; D perhaps matches TRBD1 (5 bases). The germline gives CDR1 MGHRA, CDR2 YSYEKL. Trimming pared 3 bases from V and 1 base from J, leaving 15 bases between. The CDR3 totals 16 residues. This CDR3 is CASSHKRGRGNYGYTF. CDR3 sequence (DNA): TGCGCCAGCAGCCATAAGAGGGGTAGGGGTAACTATGGCTACACCTTC.

The chain recombines TRBV4-1 with TRBJ2-3; 8 bases line up with TRBD1. The CDR3 contains 18 residues. Trimming cost V 0 bases and J 4 bases; bases outside gene matches: 12. CDR1 is MGHRA and CDR2 is YSYEKL in the germline V gene. The CDR3 spells CASSQDIIGQGFPDTQYF. CDR3 bases: TGCGCCAGCAGCCAAGATATAATAGGACAGGGCTTTCCAGATACGCAGTATTTT.

This clonotype has a handful of counts. The V and J genes are TRBV24-1 and TRBJ2-3; TRBD2 is a possible D gene (7 bases). Trimming cost V 3 bases and J 0 bases, with 12 bases left between them. Germline CDR1 and CDR2: KGHDR and SFDVKD. CDR3 length equals 16 residues. CDR3 loop: CATSDVGGHSTDTQYF. The CDR3 DNA reads TGTGCCACCAGTGATGTCGGGGGGCACAGCACAGATACGCAGTATTTT.

This chain uses TRBV20-1 with TRBJ2-7; D is unresolved. Germline V lookup: CDR1 DFQATT, CDR2 SNEGSKA (reference sequence). V lost 3 bases and J 1 base, leaving 7 bases between the germline ends. The CDR3 loop spans 12 amino acids. The CDR3 coding sequence is TGCAGTGCTAGTGTCGGATCCTACGAGCAGTACTTC. It translates to CSASVGSYEQYF.

This chain links TRBV3-1 with TRBJ2-5; D may be TRBD2 (5 bases). The V gene's germline CDR1 is LGHDT and CDR2 YNNKEL (reference sequence). CDR3 length: 15 amino acids. Trimming took off 0 bases at V and 5 bases at J, with 13 bases between the two ends. For the CDR3, the DNA is TGTGCCAGCAGCCAAGAGGGCCCAAGAGGGGAGACCCAGTACTTC. Amino acid sequence: CASSQEGPRGETQYF.

In its sample, this clonotype was seen a few times. The rearrangement uses TRBV5-1 and TRBJ2-2; D unclear. The CDR3 has 16 amino acids. Trimming removed 0 bases at V and 2 bases at J, with 11 bases between. Looked up from germline, CDR1 is SGHRS and CDR2 is YFSETQ. CDR3 in DNA: TGCGCCAGCAGCTTGGTACCGGCCCTTAACACCGGGGAGCTGTTTTTT. It yields the protein CASSLVPALNTGELFF. Drawing the rest from reference TRBV5-1 and TRBJ2-2, the complete variable domain is KAGVTQTPRYLIKTRGQQVTLSCSPISGHRSVSWYQQTPGQGLQFLFEYFSETQRNKGNFPGRFSGRQFSNSRSEMNVSTLELGDSALYLCASSLVPALNTGELFFGEGSRLTVL.

This clonotype appeared a few times. J is TRBJ2-1 and V is TRBV4-2; tentatively, D is TRBD1 or TRBD2 (5 bases each). The CDR3 sequence is 14 residues long. CDR1 is LGHNA, CDR2 YNFKEQ, per germline. Trimming removed 1 base from V and 7 bases from J, with 11 bases in between. DNA of the CDR3: TGTGCCAGCAGCCAAGGGGGGACCTCTAATGAGCAGTTCTTC. Protein: CASSQGGTSNEQFF.

There are a few counts of this clonotype. This chain joins TRBV14 and TRBJ1-2; D is unclear. This CDR3 has 15 residues. In germline, CDR1 is SGHDN, CDR2 FVKESK. Trimming took off 0 bases at V and 3 bases at J, with 11 bases between the two ends. CDR3 in amino acids: CASSQDGGTDYGYTF. The CDR3 DNA sequence: TGTGCCAGCAGCCAAGATGGCGGAACGGACTATGGCTACACCTTC.

V is TRBV29-1 and J is TRBJ1-4; D is uncertain. Germline V gene data show CDR1 as SQVTM and CDR2 as ANQGSEA. V lost 3 bases and J 0 bases, leaving 11 bases between the germline ends. This CDR3 is 15 amino acids long. This CDR3 is CSVELAAATNEKLFF. CDR3 coding DNA: TGCAGCGTTGAGTTAGCGGCAGCAACTAATGAAAAACTGTTTTTT.

This clonotype was seen a few times. The chain links TRBV5-5 to TRBJ2-3, with D possibly called TRBD1 or TRBD2 (5 bases each). From germline, CDR1 is SGHKS and CDR2 YYEKEE (reference sequence). This CDR3 has 14 amino acids. Trimming pared 0 bases from V and 10 bases from J, leaving 15 bases between. Written as DNA, the CDR3 is TGTGCCAGCAGCTTGGGGGGGATAAAGCGTGCGCAGTATTTT. Translation gives CASSLGGIKRAQYF.

The chain recombines TRBV5-1 with TRBJ2-3; TRBD1 aligns across 8 bases. There are 16 residues in the CDR3. The germline gives CDR1 SGHRS, CDR2 YFSETQ. After removal of 4 bases from V and 3 bases from J, the junction contained 10 bases not matched to a gene. The CDR3 here is CASSRNAGGLTDTQYF. The CDR3 DNA follows: TGCGCCAGCAGCCGTAACGCAGGGGGCTTAACAGATACGCAGTATTTT.